Only a few counts were recorded for the clone carrying this TCR beta chain. The data belong to a study of blood T cells in healthy people across ages. For the second PCR, which ran for about 6 to 11 cycles, a sample-barcoded 5' primer and a J-beta primer mix were used. Samples each returned at least 3 million CDR3-containing paired-end reads. MiXCR, run by TCRdb on the 5' RACE reads, gives a single entry per CDR3 protein. The table records around 780,000 distinct CDR3 sequences, 25% to 30% of them present only once. V gave up 4 bases and J gave up 0 bases, with 12 bases separating them. The CDR3 spans 15 residues. The data were also submitted as part of a second study, on T cells of mothers and their children.

The sample taken for sequencing was blood. The receptor's source is a boy younger than 18 in good health. This sequence joins TRBV12-3 or TRBV12-4 and TRBJ2-5; no definite D call. This CDR3 is CASSSGVGYQETQYF. The CDR3 DNA reads TGTGCCAGCAGTTCCGGTGTGGGGTACCAAGAGACCCAGTACTTC.